The following is a T cell receptor (beta chain) sequence with its context. Germline V gene sequence: CDR1 MDHEN, CDR2 SYDVKM. The CDR3 is 17 residues long. V shed 6 bases and J shed 6 bases, with 21 bases lying between them. The sample belongs to a study of blood T cells in healthy people across ages. Using a J-beta primer mix together with a sample-barcoded 5' primer, a second PCR was run for roughly 6 to 11 cycles. Each cDNA molecule was tagged by a template-switch adaptor with 12 random nucleotides. Every sample gave at least 3 million paired-end reads containing CDR3. Each CDR3 protein is one row after TCRdb ran MiXCR on the 5' RACE reads. Of approximately 730,000 distinct CDR3 sequences in the sample, approximately 55% were seen once.

Sample: blood. The chain links TRBV28 to TRBJ1-6, with D perhaps TRBD1 (5 bases). The origin of this receptor is a man older than 75 in good health. DNA for the CDR3: TGTGCCAGCAGCCCCCGGGGCTGGCAGGGTGGTAATTCACCCCTCCACTTT. Its protein is CASSPRGWQGGNSPLHF.